This TCR beta chain was documented in a study of a mutant IDH1 vaccine in newly diagnosed glioma. Germline values: CDR1 WNHNN, CDR2 SYGVQD (reference sequence). Trimming shortened V by 11 bases and J by 5 bases, and 15 bases separated the two germline ends. The CDR3 runs to 13 residues. Profiled with immunoSEQ multiplex PCR; TCRdb holds only in-frame clones, not every one. In the table there are approximately 52,000 clones, about three quarters of which are singletons. Time point described: week 47, end of study. In every dose of vaccine, 300 ug of mutant IDH1 20-mer peptide was given alongside topical imiquimod. In the case of this clone: Its cognate antigen is unknown.

The material sequenced was PBMCs, taken from a glioma patient whose treatment included an IDH1 peptide vaccine. This receptor was taken from a woman aged 40 to 50 with glioma. Some clones in this sample may be carry-over from other donors' samples. The chain combines TRBV10-1 with TRBJ1-4; weak D call: TRBD1 (5 bases). The CDR3 spells CALGPPGNEKLFF. The DNA of the CDR3 is TGCGCCTTGGGTCCGCCAGGGAATGAAAAACTGTTTTTT.